The clone carrying this TCR beta chain was counted a few times. The data are from a study of technical replicates of blood from a handful of donors. Germline V gene lookup returns CDR1 MDHEN and CDR2 SYDVKM. The CDR3 is 13 residues long. Trimming left V 5 bases short and J 4 bases short, with 10 bases between. Clones were read by immunoSEQ multiplex PCR, and TCRdb kept only the in-frame ones, dropping some. The sample consists of roughly 74,000 clones, roughly 90% of them appearing once. The chain uses TRBV28 and TRBJ2-3; D gene uncertain. The receptor comes from a human donor in good health. Sequenced input: T cells isolated from PBMCs. The CDR3, as DNA: TGTGCCAGCAGTCCGTATCGGGCAGATACGCAGTATTTT. It is translated as CASSPYRADTQYF.